One T cell receptor beta chain is described in this entry. Germline loops: CDR1 LNHDA, CDR2 SQIVND (reference sequence). The CDR3 runs to 15 residues. V was clipped by 5 bases and J by 0 bases; unmatched bases: 6. Per the original data handling: Cell counts per sample came from amplifying reference gene primers. Clones were sequenced by immunoSEQ multiplex PCR, and TCRdb holds only the in-frame ones, with some missing. Clonal size and the V and J genes are those of that table, whereas D and trimming came from the DNA. The sample has 95,000 to 150,000 clones, roughly 80% seen once; the top ten hold 12%. This entry belongs to a study of blood T cell repertoires in COVID-19. Study at large: Whether acute or convalescent, the COVID-19 samples came from the United States, Italy and Spain. The cDNA or gDNA used as material had been derived from T cells, B-cell-depleted T cells, or PBMCs.

The genes are TRBV19 and TRBJ1-1; 7 bases map to TRBD1. This receptor was obtained from a human donor in a cohort sampled during active COVID-19. The sample consisted of peripheral blood. CDR3 sequence (DNA): TGTGCCAGTAGTTTGCAGGGGGGCATGAACACTGAAGCTTTCTTT. It is translated as CASSLQGGMNTEAFF.